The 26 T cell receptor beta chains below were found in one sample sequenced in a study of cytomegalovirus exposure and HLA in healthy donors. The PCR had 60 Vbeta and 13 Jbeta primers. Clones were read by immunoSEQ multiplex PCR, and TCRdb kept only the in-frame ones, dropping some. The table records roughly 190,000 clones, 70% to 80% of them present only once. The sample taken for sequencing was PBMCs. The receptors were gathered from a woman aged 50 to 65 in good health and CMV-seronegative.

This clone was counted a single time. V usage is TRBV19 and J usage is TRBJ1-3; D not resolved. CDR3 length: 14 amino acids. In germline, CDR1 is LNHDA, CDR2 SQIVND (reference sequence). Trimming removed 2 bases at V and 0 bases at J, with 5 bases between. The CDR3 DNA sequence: TGTGCCAGTAGTATACGGGACTCTGGAAACACCATATATTTT. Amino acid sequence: CASSIRDSGNTIYF.

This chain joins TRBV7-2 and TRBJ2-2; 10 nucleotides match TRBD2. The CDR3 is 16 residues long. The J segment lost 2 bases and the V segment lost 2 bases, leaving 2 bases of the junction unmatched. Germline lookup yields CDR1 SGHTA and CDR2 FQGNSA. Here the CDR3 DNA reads TGTGCCAGCAGCTTAAGGACTAGCGGAAACACCGGGGAGCTGTTTTTT. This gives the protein CASSLRTSGNTGELFF.

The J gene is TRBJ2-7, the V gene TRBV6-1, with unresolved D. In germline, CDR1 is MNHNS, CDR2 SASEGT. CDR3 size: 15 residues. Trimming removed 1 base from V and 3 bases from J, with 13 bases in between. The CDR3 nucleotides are TGTGCCAGCAGTGAAGGGCAGGCCCAATACTACGAGCAGTACTTC. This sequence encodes CASSEGQAQYYEQYF.

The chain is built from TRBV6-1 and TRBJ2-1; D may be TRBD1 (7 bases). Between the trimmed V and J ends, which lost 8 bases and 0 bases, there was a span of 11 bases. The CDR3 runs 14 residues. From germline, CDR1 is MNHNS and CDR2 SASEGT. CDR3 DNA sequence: TGTGCCAGCCAGGGGGGCAACTCCTACAATGAGCAGTTCTTC. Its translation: CASQGGNSYNEQFF.

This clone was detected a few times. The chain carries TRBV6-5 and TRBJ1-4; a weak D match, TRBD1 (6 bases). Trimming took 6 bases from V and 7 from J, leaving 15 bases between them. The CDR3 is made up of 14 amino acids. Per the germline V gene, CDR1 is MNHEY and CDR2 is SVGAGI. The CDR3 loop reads CASRKQGSGEKLFF. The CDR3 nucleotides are TGTGCCAGCAGGAAACAGGGTTCTGGTGAAAAACTGTTTTTT.

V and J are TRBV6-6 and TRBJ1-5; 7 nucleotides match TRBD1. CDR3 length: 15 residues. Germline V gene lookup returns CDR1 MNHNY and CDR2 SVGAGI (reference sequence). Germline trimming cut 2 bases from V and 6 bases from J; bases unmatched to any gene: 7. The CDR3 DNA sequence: TGTGCCAGCAGTTACCAGGGGGGCTTGGGTCAGCCCCAGCATTTT. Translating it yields CASSYQGGLGQPQHF.

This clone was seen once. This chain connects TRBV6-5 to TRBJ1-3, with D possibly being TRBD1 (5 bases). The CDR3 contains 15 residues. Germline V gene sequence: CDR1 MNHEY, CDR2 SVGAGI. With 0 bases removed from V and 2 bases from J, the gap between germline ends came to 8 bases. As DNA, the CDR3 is TGTGCCAGCAGTTACTCTCCGGGGGCTGGAAACACCATATATTTT. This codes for CASSYSPGAGNTIYF.

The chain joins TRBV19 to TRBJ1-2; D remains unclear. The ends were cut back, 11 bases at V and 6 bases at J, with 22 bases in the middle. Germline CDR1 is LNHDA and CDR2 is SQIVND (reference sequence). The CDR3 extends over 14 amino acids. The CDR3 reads CASHQAPPKDGYTF. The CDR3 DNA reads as TGTGCCTCCCATCAGGCCCCCCCTAAAGATGGCTACACCTTC.

The CDR3 region has the DNA TGTGCCAGCAGCCGACAGGGGATGAACACTGAAGCTTTCTTT. Encoded protein: CASSRQGMNTEAFF. V and J are TRBV7-2 and TRBJ1-1; 8 bases align to TRBD1. J lost 0 bases, V lost 5 bases, and 2 bases had no gene match. CDR1 and CDR2 from the germline V gene are SGHTA and FQGNSA. CDR3 length equals 14 residues.

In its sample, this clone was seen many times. The CDR3 protein is CASSQGQGQQNTEAFF. CDR3 DNA sequence: TGCGCCAGCAGCCAGGGACAGGGGCAGCAGAACACTGAAGCTTTCTTT. This chain uses TRBV4-3 with TRBJ1-1; 10 bases fit TRBD1. The CDR3 has 16 amino acids. With 3 bases clipped from V and 1 base from J, the junction kept 5 bases outside the gene matches. CDR1 LGHNA and CDR2 YSLEER come from the germline V gene.

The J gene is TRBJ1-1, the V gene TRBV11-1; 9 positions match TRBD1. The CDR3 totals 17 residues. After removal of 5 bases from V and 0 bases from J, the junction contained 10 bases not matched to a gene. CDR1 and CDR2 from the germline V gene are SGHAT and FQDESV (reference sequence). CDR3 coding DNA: TGTGCCAGCAGCGTCCGGGACAGGGTCCCTATGAACACTGAAGCTTTCTTT. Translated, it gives CASSVRDRVPMNTEAFF.

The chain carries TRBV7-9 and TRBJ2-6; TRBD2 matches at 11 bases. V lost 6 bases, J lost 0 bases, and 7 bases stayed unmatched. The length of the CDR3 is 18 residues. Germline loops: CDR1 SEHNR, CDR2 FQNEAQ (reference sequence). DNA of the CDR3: TGTGCCAGCAGGGCACTAGCGGGGGCGCCCTCTGGGGCCAACGTCCTGACTTTC. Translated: CASRALAGAPSGANVLTF.

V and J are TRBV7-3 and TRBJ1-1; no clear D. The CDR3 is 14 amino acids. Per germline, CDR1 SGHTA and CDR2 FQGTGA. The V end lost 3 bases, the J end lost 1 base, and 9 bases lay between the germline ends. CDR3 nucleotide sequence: TGTGCCAGCAGCTTGGTGAGGGAGAACACTGAAGCTTTCTTT. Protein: CASSLVRENTEAFF.

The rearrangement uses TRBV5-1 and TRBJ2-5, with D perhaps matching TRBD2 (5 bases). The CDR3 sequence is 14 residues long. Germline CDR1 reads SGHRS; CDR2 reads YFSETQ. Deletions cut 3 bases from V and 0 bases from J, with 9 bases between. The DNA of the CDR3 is TGCGCCAGCAGCTCTGGACTGTACCAAGAGACCCAGTACTTC. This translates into CASSSGLYQETQYF.

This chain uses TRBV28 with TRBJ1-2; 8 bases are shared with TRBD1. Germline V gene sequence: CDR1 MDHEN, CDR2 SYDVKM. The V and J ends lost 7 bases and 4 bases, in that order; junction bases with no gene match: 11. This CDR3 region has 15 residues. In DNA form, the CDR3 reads TGTGCCAGCAAGAGGACAGGGCTATTATCCTATGGCTACACCTTC. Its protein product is CASKRTGLLSYGYTF.

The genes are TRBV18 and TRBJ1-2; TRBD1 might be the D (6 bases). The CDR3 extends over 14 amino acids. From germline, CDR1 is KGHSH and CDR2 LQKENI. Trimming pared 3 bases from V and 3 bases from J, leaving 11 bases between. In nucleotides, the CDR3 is TGTGCCAGCTCACCCTCTTCAGGGGACTATGGCTACACCTTC. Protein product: CASSPSSGDYGYTF.

The CDR3 loop reads CASSLPTGGGYTF. The CDR3 nucleotides are TGTGCCAGCAGCTTACCAACAGGGGGCGGCTACACCTTC. The chain carries TRBV7-2 and TRBJ1-2; TRBD1 matches 9 bases. The ends lost 2 bases at V and 8 bases at J; junction bases unmatched: 3. This CDR3 is built from 13 residues. Germline CDR1 reads SGHTA; CDR2 reads FQGNSA.

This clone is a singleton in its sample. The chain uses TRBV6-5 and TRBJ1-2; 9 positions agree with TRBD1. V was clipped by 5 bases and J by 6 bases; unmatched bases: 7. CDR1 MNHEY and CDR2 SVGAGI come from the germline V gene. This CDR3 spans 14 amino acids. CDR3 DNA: TGTGCCAGCAGTACAGGGGGCCCGAGAGATGGCTACACCTTC. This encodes CASSTGGPRDGYTF.

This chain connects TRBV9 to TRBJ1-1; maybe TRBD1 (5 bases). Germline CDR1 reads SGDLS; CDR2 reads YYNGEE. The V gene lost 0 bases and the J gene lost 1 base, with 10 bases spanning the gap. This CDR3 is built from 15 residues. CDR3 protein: CASSVVQGRNTEAFF. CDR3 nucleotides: TGTGCCAGCAGCGTAGTTCAGGGAAGGAACACTGAAGCTTTCTTT.

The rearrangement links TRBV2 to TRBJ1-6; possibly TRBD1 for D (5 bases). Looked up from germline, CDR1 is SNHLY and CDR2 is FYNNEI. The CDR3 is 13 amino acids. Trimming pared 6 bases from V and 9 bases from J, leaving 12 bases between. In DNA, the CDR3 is TGTGCCAGCAGGCGGGGCCCCCGTTCACCCCTCCACTTT. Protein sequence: CASRRGPRSPLHF.

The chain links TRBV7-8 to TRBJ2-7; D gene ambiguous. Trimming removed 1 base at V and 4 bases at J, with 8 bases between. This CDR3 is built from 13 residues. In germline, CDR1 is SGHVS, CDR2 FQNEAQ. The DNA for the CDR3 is TGTGCCAGCAGCTTAGGGGCCGATTACGAGCAGTACTTC. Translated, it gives CASSLGADYEQYF.

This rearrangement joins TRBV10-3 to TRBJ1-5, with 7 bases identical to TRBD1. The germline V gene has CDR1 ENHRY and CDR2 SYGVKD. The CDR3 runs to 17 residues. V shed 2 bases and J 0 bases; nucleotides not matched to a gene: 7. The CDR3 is CAISERGGAYSNQPQHF. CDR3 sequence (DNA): TGTGCCATCAGTGAGAGAGGGGGCGCGTATAGCAATCAGCCCCAGCATTTT.

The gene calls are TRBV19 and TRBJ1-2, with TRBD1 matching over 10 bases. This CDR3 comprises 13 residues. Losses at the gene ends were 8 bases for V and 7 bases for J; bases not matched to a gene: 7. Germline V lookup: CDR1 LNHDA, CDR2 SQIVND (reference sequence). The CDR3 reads CASFGDRGGGYTF. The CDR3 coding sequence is TGTGCCAGTTTTGGGGACAGGGGTGGTGGCTACACCTTC.

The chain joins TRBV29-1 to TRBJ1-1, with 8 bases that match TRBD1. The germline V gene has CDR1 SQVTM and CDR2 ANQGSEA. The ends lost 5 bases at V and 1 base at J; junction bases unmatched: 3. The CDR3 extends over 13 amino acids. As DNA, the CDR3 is TGCAGCGTTCGTGACAGGGGGAACACTGAAGCTTTCTTT. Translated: CSVRDRGNTEAFF.

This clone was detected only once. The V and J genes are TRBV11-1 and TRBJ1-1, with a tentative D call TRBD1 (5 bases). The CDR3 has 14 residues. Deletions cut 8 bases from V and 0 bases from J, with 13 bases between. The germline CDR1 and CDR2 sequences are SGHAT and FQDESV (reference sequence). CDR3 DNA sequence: TGTGCCAGCGAACCGGGACTTGTGAACACTGAAGCTTTCTTT. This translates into CASEPGLVNTEAFF.

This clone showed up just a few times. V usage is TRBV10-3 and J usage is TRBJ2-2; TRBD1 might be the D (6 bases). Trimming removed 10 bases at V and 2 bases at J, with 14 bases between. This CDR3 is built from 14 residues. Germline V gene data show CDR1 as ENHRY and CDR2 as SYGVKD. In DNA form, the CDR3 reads TGTGCCACCCTTGGACAGACAAACACCGGGGAGCTGTTTTTT. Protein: CATLGQTNTGELFF.